Shown below are 31 T cell receptor beta chains from a single sample sequenced in a study of blood T cell repertoires in COVID-19. Data came from immunoSEQ multiplex PCR; TCRdb stores just in-frame clones and leaves some out. The data show roughly 200,000 clones, with roughly 75% seen just once and approximately 7% held by the top ten. The sequencing input was peripheral blood. Receptor source: a man between 65 and 85 years old with active or convalescent COVID-19.

V is TRBV9 and J is TRBJ1-4; D gene uncertain. The CDR3 has 16 residues. V lost 0 bases to trimming and J lost 8 bases, with 17 bases between them. In germline, CDR1 is SGDLS, CDR2 YYNGEE. CDR3 residues: CASSVEDSLIGEKLFF. Written as DNA, the CDR3 is TGTGCCAGCAGCGTAGAGGACTCCCTAATCGGGGAAAAACTGTTTTTT.

V usage is TRBV29-1 and J usage is TRBJ1-2; the D is unclear. The CDR3 spans 11 residues. Germline V gene lookup returns CDR1 SQVTM and CDR2 ANQGSEA. V lost 4 bases and J lost 2, with 5 bases in between. CDR3 nucleotide sequence: TGCAGCGTTGTCATGAACTATGGCTACACCTTC. Translated: CSVVMNYGYTF.

This clone is a singleton in its sample. V is TRBV29-1 and J is TRBJ1-4, with a possible D match to TRBD1 (6 bases). CDR1 and CDR2 from the germline V gene are SQVTM and ANQGSEA. Trimming left V 3 bases short and J 7 bases short, with 12 bases between. The CDR3 consists of 13 residues. In DNA, the CDR3 is TGCAGCGTTGACTGGGGGCTAGGTGAAAAACTGTTTTTT. Translation gives CSVDWGLGEKLFF. The variable domain in full, with the rest retrieved from reference TRBV29-1 and TRBJ1-4, is SAVISQKPSRDICQRGTSLTIQCQVDSQVTMMFWYRQQPGQSLTLIATANQGSEATYESGFVIDKFPISRPNLTFSTLTVSNMSPEDSSIYLCSVDWGLGEKLFFGSGTQLSVL.

The V gene is TRBV11-3, the J gene TRBJ2-7; unclear D gene. The CDR3 consists of 14 residues. The germline gives CDR1 SGHNT, CDR2 YENEEA. V lost 0 bases, J lost 2 bases, and 8 bases lay in between. Here the CDR3 DNA reads TGTGCCAGCAGCTTAGATTCTGCGGCCTACGAGCAGTACTTC. Protein: CASSLDSAAYEQYF. Combining the CDR3 with reference TRBV11-3 and TRBJ2-7 gives the whole variable domain EAGVVQSPRYKIIEKKQPVAFWCNPISGHNTLYWYLQNLGQGPELLIRYENEEAVDDSQLPKDRFSAERLKGVDSTLKIQPAELGDSAVYLCASSLDSAAYEQYFGPGTRLTVT.

The rearrangement links TRBV2 to TRBJ2-7; 9 bases are a match to TRBD1. Germline V CDR1 and CDR2: SNHLY, FYNNEI. The ends lost 4 bases at V and 7 bases at J; junction bases unmatched: 8. The CDR3 is 14 amino acids. The CDR3, as DNA: TGTGCCAGCAGTGGGGGACAGGGAATATGGGAGCAGTACTTC. It encodes CASSGGQGIWEQYF.

This rearrangement joins TRBV4-3 to TRBJ2-7; D unresolved. Germline CDR1 is LGHNA and CDR2 is YSLEER. The CDR3 length is 13 residues. The ends were cut back, 0 bases at V and 3 bases at J, with 6 bases in the middle. The CDR3 protein is CASSQEANYEQYF. The CDR3 region has the DNA TGCGCCAGCAGCCAAGAGGCAAACTACGAGCAGTACTTC.

In this sample, this clone turned up once. Here the CDR3 reads CASSFSLTGNYGYTF. Written as DNA, the CDR3 is TGCGCCAGCAGCTTTTCGTTAACAGGGAACTATGGCTACACCTTC. The genes are TRBV5-1 and TRBJ1-2, with D possibly being TRBD1 (6 bases). The CDR3 spans 15 residues. The V gene lost 2 bases and the J gene lost 2 bases, with 13 bases spanning the gap. The germline V gene has CDR1 SGHRS and CDR2 YFSETQ.

CDR3 in amino acids: CASSQDRAGVGFF. The CDR3 coding sequence is TGCGCCAGCAGCCAAGACCGGGCGGGGGTCGGATTCTTC. This sequence joins TRBV4-3 and TRBJ2-1; the match to TRBD2 covers 7 bases. The CDR3 extends over 13 amino acids. Germline V CDR1 and CDR2: LGHNA, YSLEER. The V segment lost 0 bases and the J segment 16 bases; nucleotides outside the gene matches: 9.

This clone turned up a few times. The chain carries TRBV5-6 and TRBJ1-2; D is perhaps TRBD1 (6 bases). Germline lookup yields CDR1 SGHDT and CDR2 YYEEEE. This CDR3 has 14 amino acids. Deletions cut 4 bases from V and 3 bases from J, with 13 bases between. CDR3: CASSPGDGDYGYTF. DNA of the CDR3: TGTGCCAGCAGCCCAGGGGACGGCGACTATGGCTACACCTTC. Full variable domain (outside the CDR3, taken from reference TRBV5-6 and TRBJ1-2): DAGVTQSPTHLIKTRGQQVTLRCSPKSGHDTVSWYQQALGQGPQFIFQYYEEEERQRGNFPDRFSGHQFPNYSSELNVNALLLGDSALYLCASSPGDGDYGYTFGSGTRLTVV.

DNA for the CDR3: TGCGCCAGCAGCTTCGGGACAGACACTGAAGCTTTCTTT. Translating gives CASSFGTDTEAFF. This chain uses TRBV5-1 with TRBJ1-1; 7 positions agree with TRBD1. CDR3 length: 13 amino acids. V shed 2 bases and J 3 bases; nucleotides not matched to a gene: 1. The V gene's germline CDR1 is SGHRS and CDR2 YFSETQ.

The chain recombines TRBV2 with TRBJ2-1, with TRBD2 as a possible D gene (5 bases). The germline gives CDR1 SNHLY, CDR2 FYNNEI. V lost 4 bases, J lost 1 base, and 11 bases lay in between. The CDR3 has 15 amino acids. CDR3 sequence reads: CASSAGPGSYNEQFF. The CDR3 coding sequence is TGTGCCAGCAGTGCTGGGCCGGGATCCTACAATGAGCAGTTCTTC.

The V gene is TRBV7-3, the J gene TRBJ1-1, with TRBD1 as a possible D gene (6 bases). CDR3 length: 13 amino acids. Trimming left V 5 bases short and J 8 bases short, with 15 bases between. Looked up from germline, CDR1 is SGHTA and CDR2 is FQGTGA. CDR3 sequence reads: CASSRTQGTEAFF. CDR3 nucleotide sequence: TGTGCCAGCAGCCGAACCCAGGGGACCGAAGCTTTCTTT.

V is TRBV4-1 and J is TRBJ2-3, with D unclear. V was trimmed by 1 base and J by 2 bases, leaving 13 bases between them. Germline CDR1 reads MGHRA; CDR2 reads YSYEKL. The CDR3 consists of 16 residues. The CDR3 spells CASSQGSSLFTDTQYF. The CDR3 nucleotides are TGCGCCAGCAGCCAAGGTAGTAGTTTGTTCACAGATACGCAGTATTTT.

This clone has more than one count but fewer than ten. This chain links TRBV18 with TRBJ2-1; perhaps TRBD2 as D (5 bases). The ends were cut back, 2 bases at V and 10 bases at J, with 12 bases in the middle. CDR1 is KGHSH, CDR2 LQKENI, per germline. The CDR3 loop spans 13 amino acids. CDR3 DNA: TGTGCCAGCTCACCAGCAGGCGGCGGGGAGCAGTTCTTC. As protein: CASSPAGGGEQFF. Together with reference TRBV18 and TRBJ2-1, the CDR3 gives the full variable domain: NAGVMQNPRHLVRRRGQEARLRCSPMKGHSHVYWYRQLPEEGLKFMVYLQKENIIDESGMPKERFSAEFPKEGPSILRIQQVVRGDSAAYFCASSPAGGGEQFFGPGTRLTVL.

The V gene is TRBV5-1, the J gene TRBJ1-1; possibly TRBD1 for D (6 bases). V was cut by 2 bases and J by 3 bases, with 11 bases left in between. CDR3 length equals 14 residues. The germline CDR1 and CDR2 sequences are SGHRS and YFSETQ. The CDR3 region has the DNA TGCGCCAGCAGCTTAGCAGGGGATTACACTGAAGCTTTCTTT. Protein sequence: CASSLAGDYTEAFF.

The rearrangement links TRBV10-1 to TRBJ2-1, with a possible D match to TRBD2 (5 bases). V was clipped by 3 bases and J by 5 bases, with 14 bases between them. Germline CDR1 WNHNN, CDR2 SYGVQD (reference sequence). The CDR3 runs to 15 residues. CDR3 in amino acids: CASSERGNSHNEQFF. CDR3 coding DNA: TGCGCCAGCAGTGAACGGGGTAATTCCCACAATGAGCAGTTCTTC.

The genes are TRBV28 and TRBJ1-4; D ambiguous. With 4 bases removed from V and 2 bases from J, the gap between germline ends came to 11 bases. This CDR3 is built from 15 residues. Germline V lookup: CDR1 MDHEN, CDR2 SYDVKM. CDR3 region: CASSSQDATNEKLFF. CDR3 nucleotide sequence: TGTGCCAGCAGTTCCCAGGATGCGACTAATGAAAAACTGTTTTTT.

This chain connects TRBV9 to TRBJ2-2; 8 bases match TRBD1. Germline CDR1 and CDR2: SGDLS and YYNGEE. The CDR3 spans 20 residues. Trimming removed 3 bases from V and 3 bases from J; junction bases left unmatched: 19. The CDR3 DNA sequence: TGTGCCAGCAGCGGACCCGGACAGGGCAAGCAGTCCCTTGACACCGGGGAGCTGTTTTTT. Its protein product is CASSGPGQGKQSLDTGELFF.

V is TRBV6-5 and J is TRBJ2-7; 8 nucleotides align to TRBD2. This CDR3 has 14 residues. The ends lost 6 bases at V and 2 bases at J; junction bases unmatched: 6. Germline V gene data show CDR1 as MNHEY and CDR2 as SVGAGI. The CDR3 coding sequence is TGTGCCAGCAGGTTAGCGGGGCGAACCTACGAGCAGTACTTC. This sequence encodes CASRLAGRTYEQYF.

This rearrangement joins TRBV5-8 to TRBJ1-2; 9 bases align to TRBD1. Germline V lookup: CDR1 SGHTS, CDR2 YDEGEE. The CDR3 covers 14 residues. J gave up 8 bases and V 0 bases, and 5 bases lay outside the gene matches. The CDR3 protein is CASSLADRGSGYTF. CDR3 in DNA: TGTGCCAGCAGCTTGGCGGACAGGGGATCCGGCTACACCTTC.

The CDR3 coding sequence is TGTGCCAGCGCCGCAGACCCGGGAGCTAACTATGGCTACACCTTC. Its protein is CASAADPGANYGYTF. The J gene is TRBJ1-2, the V gene TRBV7-2; D is unresolved. V was shortened by 8 bases and J by 0 bases, with 16 bases between the two germline ends. This CDR3 contains 15 residues. Germline CDR1 and CDR2: SGHTA and FQGNSA.

A single count supports this clone. The chain carries TRBV3-1 (or the pseudogene TRBV3-2) and TRBJ2-2; 8 bases agree with TRBD2. V dropped 6 bases and J dropped 2; count of bases not matched to a gene: 8. The CDR3 has 16 residues. Germline V gene lookup returns CDR1 LGHDT and CDR2 YNNKEL (reference sequence). This CDR3 is CASRSERGYNTGELFF. As DNA, the CDR3 is TGTGCCAGCAGGTCGGAGCGGGGGTATAACACCGGGGAGCTGTTTTTT.

This clone was detected only a few times. At one of its ends the junction is not consistent with the germline gene, which may arise from a read error. The chain recombines TRBV12-5 with TRBJ2-5, with 7 bases lining up with TRBD1. The CDR3 is 11 residues long. CDR1 LGHNT and CDR2 FRNRAP come from the germline V gene. CDR3 DNA sequence: TGTGCTAGTGGTTTGGTACAGGGGCCGGACTTC. Amino acid sequence: CASGLVQGPDF.

The table lists this clone with a count of one. The chain combines TRBV6-5 with TRBJ1-3; maybe TRBD1 (5 bases). With 6 bases removed from V and 0 bases from J, the gap between germline ends came to 12 bases. The CDR3 totals 15 residues. Germline assignment: CDR1 MNHEY and CDR2 SVGAGI. CDR3 sequence: CASRSGSNSGNTIYF. The CDR3 coding sequence is TGTGCCAGCAGGTCAGGGTCCAACTCTGGAAACACCATATATTTT.

This chain links TRBV3-1 (or the pseudogene TRBV3-2) with TRBJ2-5; 7 bases are shared with TRBD2. The germline gives CDR1 LGHDT, CDR2 YNNKEL (reference sequence). This CDR3 is built from 14 residues. V trimming: 4 bases; J trimming: 4 bases; junction bases outside the gene matches: 6. The CDR3 loop is CASSRYGEGETQYF. CDR3 in DNA: TGTGCCAGCAGCCGGTACGGGGAGGGAGAGACCCAGTACTTC.

Ten or more counts support this clone. The J gene is TRBJ1-2, the V gene TRBV7-2, with 7 nucleotides matching TRBD1. V trimming: 1 base; J trimming: 4 bases; junction bases outside the gene matches: 6. CDR1 and CDR2 (germline): SGHTA, FQGNSA. The CDR3 consists of 15 residues. CDR3 nucleotides: TGTGCCAGCAGCTTAGATCCTGGGACAGCCTATGGCTACACCTTC. Its translation is CASSLDPGTAYGYTF.

The chain uses TRBV5-6 and TRBJ2-7, with 10 bases matching TRBD2. Losses at the gene ends were 4 bases for V and 7 bases for J; bases not matched to a gene: 17. Germline V lookup: CDR1 SGHDT, CDR2 YYEEEE. The CDR3 has 17 amino acids. CDR3 residues: CASSTVDGSGGLREQYF. CDR3 bases: TGTGCCAGCAGCACGGTGGATGGTAGCGGGGGGCTAAGGGAGCAGTACTTC.

This chain links TRBV3-1 (or the pseudogene TRBV3-2) with TRBJ2-1, with 14 bases fitting TRBD2. Germline V gives CDR1 LGHDT, CDR2 YNNKEL (reference sequence). The CDR3 is made up of 16 amino acids. With V trimmed by 3 bases and J by 9 bases, 7 bases remained unmatched. The chain's CDR3 is CASSQRPTSGGGEQFF. The DNA of the CDR3 is TGTGCCAGCAGCCAGAGGCCGACTAGCGGGGGGGGTGAGCAGTTCTTC.

The genes are TRBV4-1 and TRBJ2-6; 10 bases map to TRBD1. The trim removed 4 bases at V and 3 bases at J, leaving 9 bases unmatched. This CDR3 region has 18 residues. The germline V gene has CDR1 MGHRA and CDR2 YSYEKL. As DNA, the CDR3 is TGCGCCAGCAGCCCCTCCGGGACAGGGGAAGTTGGGGCCAACGTCCTGACTTTC. This sequence encodes CASSPSGTGEVGANVLTF.

The rearrangement links TRBV5-5 to TRBJ2-1; D remains ambiguous. V was cut by 4 bases and J by 6 bases, with 20 bases left in between. CDR1 and CDR2 (germline): SGHKS, YYEKEE (reference sequence). The CDR3 is 16 amino acids. CDR3 residues: CASSPAGFTEINEQFF. CDR3 bases: TGTGCCAGCAGCCCGGCCGGCTTTACAGAAATCAATGAGCAGTTCTTC.

The J gene is TRBJ2-7, the V gene TRBV7-9; 7 bases are shared with TRBD2. V was pared by 5 bases and J by 0 bases, with 10 bases of the junction left unmatched. This CDR3 has 16 residues. Per the germline V gene, CDR1 is SEHNR and CDR2 is FQNEAQ (reference sequence). The CDR3: CASSPRGNALSYEQYF. In DNA form, the CDR3 reads TGTGCCAGCAGCCCGCGGGGGAATGCCCTCTCCTACGAGCAGTACTTC. The whole variable domain, filled in from reference TRBV7-9 and TRBJ2-7, reads DTGVSQNPRHKITKRGQNVTFRCDPISEHNRLYWYRQTLGQGPEFLTYFQNEAQLEKSRLLSDRFSAERPKGSFSTLEIQRTEQGDSAMYLCASSPRGNALSYEQYFGPGTRLTVT.